This T cell receptor beta chain appears in the sequencing data of a study of T cells in Graves' hyperthyroidism and ophthalmopathy. Study-level results: Most expanded thyroid clonotypes above 0.001 also appeared in blood.

The study left out patients who had uncontrolled infection, other autoimmune disease, pregnancy or lactation. There are many counts of this clonotype. The target antigen is unknown. This CDR3 contains 13 residues. CDR1 and CDR2 (germline): GTSNPN, SVGIG (reference sequence). The ends were cut back, 5 bases at V and 1 base at J, with 11 bases in the middle. RNA transcripts provided the source from which TCR beta CDR3 regions were amplified. In the first-round RT-PCR of the TCR CDR3, the HTBI primer set was used. MiXCR, applied by TCRdb to the multiplex PCR reads, yields one record per CDR3 protein. The sample contains nearly 600,000 distinct CDR3 sequences, about 15% of which appear only once.

Sequencing input: blood. This clonotype was obtained from a young woman with Graves' hyperthyroidism that later progressed to Graves' ophthalmopathy. The J gene is TRBJ2-5, the V gene TRBV30, with unresolved D. The CDR3 nucleotides are TGTGCCTGGGCCCCGCTCCTCCAAGAGACCCAGTACTTC. Its protein is CAWAPLLQETQYF.